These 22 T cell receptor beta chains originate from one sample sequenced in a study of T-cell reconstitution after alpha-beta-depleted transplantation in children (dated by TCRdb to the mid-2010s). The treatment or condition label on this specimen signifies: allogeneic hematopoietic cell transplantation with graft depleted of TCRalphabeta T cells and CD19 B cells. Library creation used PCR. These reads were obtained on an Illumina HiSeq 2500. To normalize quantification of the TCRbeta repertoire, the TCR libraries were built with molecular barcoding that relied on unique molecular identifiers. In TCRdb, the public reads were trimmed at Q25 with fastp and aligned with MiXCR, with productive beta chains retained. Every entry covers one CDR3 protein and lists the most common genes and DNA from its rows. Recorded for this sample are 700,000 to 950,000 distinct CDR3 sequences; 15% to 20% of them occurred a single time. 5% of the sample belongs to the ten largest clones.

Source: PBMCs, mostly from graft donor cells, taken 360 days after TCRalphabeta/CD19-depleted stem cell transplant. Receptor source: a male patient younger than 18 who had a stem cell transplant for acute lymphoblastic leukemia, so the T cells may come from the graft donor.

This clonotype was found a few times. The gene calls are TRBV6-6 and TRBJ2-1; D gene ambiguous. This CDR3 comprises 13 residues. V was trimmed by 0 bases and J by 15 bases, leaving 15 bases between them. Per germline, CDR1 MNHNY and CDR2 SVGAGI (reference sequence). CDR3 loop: CASSYSESHSRFF. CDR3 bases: TGTGCCAGCAGTTACTCGGAGTCGCACTCTCGGTTCTTC.

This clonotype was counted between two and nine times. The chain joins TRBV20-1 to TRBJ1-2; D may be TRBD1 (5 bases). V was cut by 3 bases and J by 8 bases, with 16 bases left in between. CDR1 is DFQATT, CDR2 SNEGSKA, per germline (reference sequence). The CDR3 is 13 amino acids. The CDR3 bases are TGCAGTGCTAGTTGGGGCGCCAAAAGGGGCTACACCTTC. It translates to CSASWGAKRGYTF.

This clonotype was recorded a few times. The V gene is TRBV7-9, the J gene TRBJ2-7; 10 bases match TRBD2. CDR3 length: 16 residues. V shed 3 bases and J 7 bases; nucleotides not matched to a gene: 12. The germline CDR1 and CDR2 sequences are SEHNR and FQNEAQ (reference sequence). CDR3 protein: CASSLFGRTSGLEQYF. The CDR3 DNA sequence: TGTGCCAGCAGCTTGTTTGGTCGGACTAGCGGTCTAGAGCAGTACTTC. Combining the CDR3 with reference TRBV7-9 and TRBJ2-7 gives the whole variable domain DTGVSQNPRHKITKRGQNVTFRCDPISEHNRLYWYRQTLGQGPEFLTYFQNEAQLEKSRLLSDRFSAERPKGSFSTLEIQRTEQGDSAMYLCASSLFGRTSGLEQYFGPGTRLTVT.

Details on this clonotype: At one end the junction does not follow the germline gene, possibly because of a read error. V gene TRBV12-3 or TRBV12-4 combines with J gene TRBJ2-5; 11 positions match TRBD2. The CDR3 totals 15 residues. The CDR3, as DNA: TGTGCCAGCAGTATAGCGGGAGGGGGTCAAGAGACCCAGTACTTC. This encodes CASSIAGGGQETQYF.

In DNA form, the CDR3 reads TGTGCCAGCAGCTTGGCCGCGACAGTGAACACTGAAGCTTTCTTT. It translates to CASSLAATVNTEAFF. The V gene is TRBV5-4, the J gene TRBJ1-1; tentatively, D is TRBD1 (5 bases). This CDR3 has 15 residues. The germline V gene encodes CDR1 SGHNT and CDR2 YYREEE (reference sequence). V lost 0 bases, J lost 0 bases, and 9 bases lay in between.

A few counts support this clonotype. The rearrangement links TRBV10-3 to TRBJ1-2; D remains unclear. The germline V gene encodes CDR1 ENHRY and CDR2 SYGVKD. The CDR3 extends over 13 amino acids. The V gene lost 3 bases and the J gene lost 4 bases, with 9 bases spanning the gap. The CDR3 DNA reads TGTGCCATCAGTGAATCGGCAGGCTATGGCTACACCTTC. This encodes CAISESAGYGYTF.

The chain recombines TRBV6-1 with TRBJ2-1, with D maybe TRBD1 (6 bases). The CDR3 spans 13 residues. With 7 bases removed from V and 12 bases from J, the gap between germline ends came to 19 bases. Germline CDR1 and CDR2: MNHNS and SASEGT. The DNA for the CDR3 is TGTGCCAGCAACCTGGGGGCCGCAGTTGGGCAGTTCTTC. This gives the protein CASNLGAAVGQFF.

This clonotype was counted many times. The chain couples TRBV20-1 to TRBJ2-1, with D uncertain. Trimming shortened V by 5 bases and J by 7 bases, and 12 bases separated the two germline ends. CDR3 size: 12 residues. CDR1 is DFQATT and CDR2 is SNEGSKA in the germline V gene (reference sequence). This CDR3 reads CSAPPNKNEQFF. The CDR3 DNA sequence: TGCAGTGCTCCTCCTAATAAGAATGAGCAGTTCTTC.

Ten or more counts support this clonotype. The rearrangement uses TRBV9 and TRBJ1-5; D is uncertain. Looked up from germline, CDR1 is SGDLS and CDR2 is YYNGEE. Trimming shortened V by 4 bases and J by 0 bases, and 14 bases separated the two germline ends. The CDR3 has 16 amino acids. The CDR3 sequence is CASSTAAIYSNQPQHF. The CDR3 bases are TGTGCCAGCAGCACGGCCGCGATTTATAGCAATCAGCCCCAGCATTTT.

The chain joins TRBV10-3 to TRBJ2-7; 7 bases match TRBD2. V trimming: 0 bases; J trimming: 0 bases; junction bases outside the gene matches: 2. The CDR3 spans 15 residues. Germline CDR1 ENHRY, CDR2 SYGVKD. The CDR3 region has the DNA TGTGCCATCAGTGAGTCGGGGGGGATCTCCTACGAGCAGTACTTC. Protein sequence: CAISESGGISYEQYF.

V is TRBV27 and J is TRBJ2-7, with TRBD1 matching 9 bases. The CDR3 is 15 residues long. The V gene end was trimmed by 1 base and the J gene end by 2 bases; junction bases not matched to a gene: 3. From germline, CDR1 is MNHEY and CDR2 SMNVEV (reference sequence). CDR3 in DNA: TGTGCCAGCAGTTTATTGGGGACAGGGCCCTACGAGCAGTACTTC. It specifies CASSLLGTGPYEQYF.

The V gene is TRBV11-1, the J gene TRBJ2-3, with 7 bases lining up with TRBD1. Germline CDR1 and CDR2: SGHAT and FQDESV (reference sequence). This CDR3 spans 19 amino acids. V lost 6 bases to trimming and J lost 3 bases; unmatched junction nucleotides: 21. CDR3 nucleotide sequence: TGTGCCAGCAGTCTACCCTCGTTTCCACAGGGGATCAGTACAGATACGCAGTATTTT. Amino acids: CASSLPSFPQGISTDTQYF.

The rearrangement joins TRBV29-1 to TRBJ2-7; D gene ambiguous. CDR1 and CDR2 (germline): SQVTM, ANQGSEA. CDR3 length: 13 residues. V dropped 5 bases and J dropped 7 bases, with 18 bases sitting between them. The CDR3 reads CSVSPGPKVEQYF. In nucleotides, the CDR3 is TGCAGCGTTTCGCCCGGGCCGAAGGTTGAGCAGTACTTC.

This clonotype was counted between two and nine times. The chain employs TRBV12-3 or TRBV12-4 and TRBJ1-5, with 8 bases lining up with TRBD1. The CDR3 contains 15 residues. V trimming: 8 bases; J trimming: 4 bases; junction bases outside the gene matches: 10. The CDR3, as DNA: TGTGCCAGCCAAATACAGGGGGGGATTAATCAGCCCCAGCATTTT. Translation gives CASQIQGGINQPQHF.

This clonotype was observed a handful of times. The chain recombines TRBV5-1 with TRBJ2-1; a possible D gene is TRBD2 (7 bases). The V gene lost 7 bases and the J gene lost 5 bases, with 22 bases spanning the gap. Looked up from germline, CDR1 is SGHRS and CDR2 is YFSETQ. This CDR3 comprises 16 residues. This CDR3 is CASLAWGGPSNNEQFF. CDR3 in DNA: TGCGCCAGCTTGGCCTGGGGGGGGCCCTCAAACAATGAGCAGTTCTTC.

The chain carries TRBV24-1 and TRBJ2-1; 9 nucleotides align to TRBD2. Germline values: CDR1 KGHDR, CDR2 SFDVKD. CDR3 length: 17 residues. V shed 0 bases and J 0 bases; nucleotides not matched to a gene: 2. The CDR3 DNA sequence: TGTGCCACCAGTGATTTGAAGCGGGAGGTCTCCTACAATGAGCAGTTCTTC. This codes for CATSDLKREVSYNEQFF.

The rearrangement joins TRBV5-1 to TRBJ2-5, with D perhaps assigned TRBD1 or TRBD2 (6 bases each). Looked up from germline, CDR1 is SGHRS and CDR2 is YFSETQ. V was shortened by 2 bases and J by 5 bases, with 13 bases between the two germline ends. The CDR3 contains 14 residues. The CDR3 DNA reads TGCGCCAGCAGCTTCGCCGGGGGCGAGGAGACCCAGTACTTC. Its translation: CASSFAGGEETQYF.

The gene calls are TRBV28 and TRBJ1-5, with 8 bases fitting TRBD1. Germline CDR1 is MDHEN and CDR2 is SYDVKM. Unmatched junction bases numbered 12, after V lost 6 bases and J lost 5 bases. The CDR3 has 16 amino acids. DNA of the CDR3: TGTGCCAGCAGCTCCATGCTCACAGGGGGACATCAGCCCCAGCATTTT. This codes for CASSSMLTGGHQPQHF.

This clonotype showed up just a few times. CDR3 residues: CATSRGRTGVNTEAFF. As DNA, the CDR3 is TGTGCCACCAGCAGAGGAAGGACAGGAGTGAACACTGAAGCTTTCTTT. The rearrangement joins TRBV15 to TRBJ1-1; 7 nucleotides line up with TRBD1. The CDR3 is 16 residues long. Germline-derived CDR1 and CDR2 are LNHNV and YYDKDF (reference sequence). Trimming took 1 base from V and 0 from J; bases not matched to a gene: 5.

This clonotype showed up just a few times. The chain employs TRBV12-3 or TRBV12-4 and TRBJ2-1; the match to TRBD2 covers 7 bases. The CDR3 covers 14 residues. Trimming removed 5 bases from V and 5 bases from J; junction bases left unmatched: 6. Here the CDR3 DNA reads TGTGCCAGCAGTCCCTGGCGGGAGCACAATGAGCAGTTCTTC. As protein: CASSPWREHNEQFF.

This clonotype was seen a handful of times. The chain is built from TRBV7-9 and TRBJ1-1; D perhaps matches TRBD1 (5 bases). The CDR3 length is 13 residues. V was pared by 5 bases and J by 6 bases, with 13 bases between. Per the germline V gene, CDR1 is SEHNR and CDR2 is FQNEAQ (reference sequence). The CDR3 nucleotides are TGTGCCAGCAGCCCTACGGGGCAGGCTGAAGCTTTCTTT. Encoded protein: CASSPTGQAEAFF.

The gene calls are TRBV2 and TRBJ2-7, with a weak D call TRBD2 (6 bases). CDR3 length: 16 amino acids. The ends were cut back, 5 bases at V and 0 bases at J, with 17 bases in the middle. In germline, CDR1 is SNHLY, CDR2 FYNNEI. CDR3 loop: CASSSYSGSSSYEQYF. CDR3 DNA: TGTGCCAGCAGTTCCTATAGCGGCTCCAGCTCCTACGAGCAGTACTTC.